Below are 16 T cell receptor beta chains sequenced from a single sample in a study of shared clonotypes between healthy human individuals. Method: immunoSEQ multiplex PCR; TCRdb's copy keeps in-frame clones and lacks some. In the table there are about half a million clones, 70% to 80% of which are singletons. Sequenced: PBMCs. These receptors were collected from a woman aged 40 to 50 in good health. Some clones in this sample may be carry-over from other donors' samples.

The table lists this clone with a few counts. This chain uses TRBV28 with TRBJ2-1, with 12 bases identical to TRBD2. Germline trimming cut 7 bases from V and 0 bases from J; bases unmatched to any gene: 16. This CDR3 is built from 20 residues. CDR1 is MDHEN and CDR2 is SYDVKM in the germline V gene. CDR3 amino acids: CASTPAGTSGPRSSYNEQFF. In nucleotides, the CDR3 is TGTGCCAGCACCCCAGCCGGGACTAGCGGGCCCAGGAGCTCCTACAATGAGCAGTTCTTC.

This clone was observed a single time. The chain is built from TRBV4-1 and TRBJ2-4, with D perhaps matching TRBD2 (5 bases). CDR3 length equals 16 residues. Germline lookup yields CDR1 MGHRA and CDR2 YSYEKL. Between the trimmed V and J ends, which lost 1 base and 0 bases, there was a span of 10 bases. The CDR3 spells CASSQGTPLAKNIQYF. In DNA form, the CDR3 reads TGCGCCAGCAGCCAAGGGACTCCCCTAGCCAAAAACATTCAGTACTTC.

Turning to this clone: The junction departs from the called germline gene at one end, perhaps through a read error. The V gene is TRBV18, the J gene TRBJ2-7; D unclear. This CDR3 is built from 16 residues. Germline V gene sequence: CDR1 KGHSH, CDR2 LQKENI. This CDR3 is CASSSPGALSSYEQYF. DNA of the CDR3: TGTGCCAGCTCATCACCAGGAGCTCTCAGCTCCTACGAGCAGTACTTC.

Remarks on this clone: A far more abundant clone sits one base away, making this likely a read error. Because it lacks the conserved phenylalanine or tryptophan at the end, this CDR3 is likely a read error. The chain couples TRBV28 to TRBJ1-4; TRBD1 agrees at 7 bases. Looked up from germline, CDR1 is MDHEN and CDR2 is SYDVKM. The CDR3 is 13 residues long. Trimming removed 8 bases from V and 6 bases from J; junction bases left unmatched: 6. CDR3 nucleotides: TGTGCCAGCCACCAGGGGGGGGATGAAAAACTGTTTCTT. The encoded protein is CASHQGGDEKLFL.

The chain carries TRBV5-1 and TRBJ2-5, with 14 positions matching TRBD2. Germline CDR1 reads SGHRS; CDR2 reads YFSETQ. V gave up 4 bases and J gave up 4 bases; unmatched junction bases: 3. CDR3 length equals 15 residues. The CDR3 DNA sequence: TGCGCCAGCAGCGGGGGACTAGCGGGAGCAGAGACCCAGTACTTC. Amino acid sequence: CASSGGLAGAETQYF.

The chain has TRBV29-1 and TRBJ1-4; TRBD1 might be the D (5 bases). Trimming left V 5 bases short and J 5 bases short, with 9 bases between. The V gene's germline CDR1 is SQVTM and CDR2 ANQGSEA. The CDR3 is 12 amino acids. DNA for the CDR3: TGCAGCGTTCGCAGGGAGAATGAAAAACTGTTTTTT. Translated: CSVRRENEKLFF.

The chain has TRBV4-2 and TRBJ1-4; D perhaps matches TRBD1 (6 bases). Trimming took off 3 bases at V and 0 bases at J, with 14 bases between the two ends. Per germline, CDR1 LGHNA and CDR2 YNFKEQ. The length of the CDR3 is 17 residues. This chain's CDR3 is CASSHPQEGATNEKLFF. CDR3 DNA sequence: TGTGCCAGCAGCCACCCTCAAGAGGGGGCAACTAATGAAAAACTGTTTTTT.

The chain uses TRBV30 and TRBJ2-5, with TRBD2 as a possible D gene (6 bases). The CDR3 has 12 residues. Trimming took off 3 bases at V and 2 bases at J, with 7 bases between the two ends. Germline V gene data show CDR1 as GTSNPN and CDR2 as SVGIG (reference sequence). The CDR3 protein is CAWRRDQETQYF. CDR3 nucleotide sequence: TGTGCCTGGAGGCGGGATCAAGAGACCCAGTACTTC.

This clone was seen a single time. The chain uses TRBV11-2 and TRBJ2-3; TRBD2 agrees at 13 bases. Trimming removed 7 bases from V and 5 bases from J; junction bases left unmatched: 9. CDR3 length equals 16 residues. Germline-derived CDR1 and CDR2 are SGHAT and FQNNGV. The chain's CDR3 is CASKRLAGGNLDTQYF. CDR3 nucleotides: TGTGCCAGCAAGAGACTAGCGGGAGGAAACTTAGATACGCAGTATTTT.

This chain connects TRBV5-6 to TRBJ2-7; D not certain. CDR3 size: 16 residues. V lost 6 bases and J lost 2, with 21 bases in between. CDR1 and CDR2 (germline): SGHDT, YYEEEE. DNA of the CDR3: TGTGCCAGCACCACAAAAAGGGCAGGCAAGACCTACGAGCAGTACTTC. Protein: CASTTKRAGKTYEQYF. Combining the CDR3 with reference TRBV5-6 and TRBJ2-7 gives the whole variable domain DAGVTQSPTHLIKTRGQQVTLRCSPKSGHDTVSWYQQALGQGPQFIFQYYEEEERQRGNFPDRFSGHQFPNYSSELNVNALLLGDSALYLCASTTKRAGKTYEQYFGPGTRLTVT.

In regard to this clone: This may be a read error: a much more frequent sequence differs by one nucleotide. The sample holds other DNA sequences that translate to the same CDR3. V gene TRBV28 combines with J gene TRBJ1-5; D not certain. Trimming cost V 6 bases and J 0 bases, with 12 bases left between them. The CDR3 has 15 amino acids. Germline CDR1 is MDHEN and CDR2 is SYDVKM. The CDR3 DNA follows: TGTGCCAGCAGCTTAGGGCGCCTTAGCAATCAGCCCCAGCATTTT. This encodes CASSLGRLSNQPQHF.

Comment on this clone: This likely stems from a read error, as it lies one base from a far larger clone. Other nucleotide sequences from this sample produce the same CDR3. The chain links TRBV6-6 to TRBJ1-2; D gene ambiguous. CDR3 length: 14 residues. Germline V gives CDR1 MNHNY, CDR2 SVGAGI (reference sequence). The CDR3 protein is CASRPPGEKSGYTF. CDR3 nucleotides: TGTGCCAGCAGACCCCCCGGGGAGAAGAGTGGCTACACCTTT.

This chain links TRBV7-8 with TRBJ1-1, with a tentative D call TRBD1 (6 bases). Germline CDR1 reads SGHVS; CDR2 reads FQNEAQ. V lost 3 bases to trimming and J lost 1 base, with 6 bases between them. This CDR3 has 13 residues. CDR3 loop: CASSLGQNTEAFF. CDR3 DNA sequence: TGTGCCAGCAGCTTGGGACAGAACACTGAAGCTTTCTTT.

The chain has TRBV19 and TRBJ2-1, with D perhaps TRBD2 (7 bases). V gave up 4 bases and J gave up 0 bases, with 22 bases separating them. From germline, CDR1 is LNHDA and CDR2 SQIVND (reference sequence). The CDR3 is 19 residues long. CDR3 sequence (DNA): TGTGCCAGTAGTAAATACCTAGGGGAGGGGGTGAGCTCCTACAATGAGCAGTTCTTC. Protein sequence: CASSKYLGEGVSSYNEQFF.

This chain uses TRBV6-1 with TRBJ1-5; D is unresolved. V shed 4 bases and J shed 1 base, with 14 bases lying between them. This CDR3 contains 16 residues. Germline V lookup: CDR1 MNHNS, CDR2 SASEGT. CDR3 protein: CASSVPPLGSNQPQHF. The CDR3 DNA follows: TGTGCCAGCAGTGTCCCACCTCTCGGGAGCAATCAGCCCCAGCATTTT.

The V call is TRBV4-3, the J call TRBJ2-7; TRBD1 matches at 8 bases. Losses at the gene ends were 9 bases for V and 2 bases for J; bases not matched to a gene: 6. Germline loops: CDR1 LGHNA, CDR2 YSLEER. The CDR3 is 13 amino acids. The CDR3 DNA sequence: TGCGCCAGTGAGGGGACAGGAACCTACGAGCAGTACTTC. This gives the protein CASEGTGTYEQYF.